One and the same sample provided the 19 T cell receptor beta chains below, sequenced in a study of cytomegalovirus exposure and HLA in healthy donors. Primers: 60 Vbeta forward and 13 Jbeta reverse. Sequencing was performed with immunoSEQ multiplex PCR; in TCRdb, only in-frame clones are kept and a portion is missing. The sample holds about 160,000 clones, roughly 80% seen once. The sample was PBMCs. Receptor source: a man in his forties or fifties in good health and CMV-seropositive.

This clone was picked up one time. This chain joins TRBV18 and TRBJ2-7, with TRBD2 matching over 9 bases. Germline trimming cut 3 bases from V and 7 bases from J; bases unmatched to any gene: 13. The germline V gene has CDR1 KGHSH and CDR2 LQKENI. The CDR3 contains 16 residues. The CDR3 loop reads CASSPPEGTSFREQYF. The CDR3 nucleotides read TGTGCCAGCTCACCGCCGGAAGGGACTAGCTTCAGGGAGCAGTACTTC.

This clone was counted between two and nine times. This chain connects TRBV9 to TRBJ2-1; 13 bases align to TRBD2. CDR1 is SGDLS, CDR2 YYNGEE, per germline. V trimming: 4 bases; J trimming: 4 bases; junction bases outside the gene matches: 8. There are 17 residues in the CDR3. The CDR3 sequence: CASSFRTSGGRYNEQFF. CDR3 coding DNA: TGTGCCAGCAGCTTCAGGACTAGCGGGGGCCGATACAATGAGCAGTTCTTC. The whole variable domain, filled in from reference TRBV9 and TRBJ2-1, reads DSGVTQTPKHLITATGQRVTLRCSPRSGDLSVYWYQQSLDQGLQFLIQYYNGEERAKGNILERFSAQQFPDLHSELNLSSLELGDSALYFCASSFRTSGGRYNEQFFGPGTRLTVL.

The chain links TRBV29-1 to TRBJ2-1; possibly TRBD1 for D (6 bases). Germline CDR1 and CDR2: SQVTM and ANQGSEA. The V end was cut by 8 bases, the J end by 2 bases, with 13 bases between. The CDR3 spans 13 residues. The CDR3: CSLRDTPYNEQFF. The CDR3 nucleotides read TGCAGCCTCCGGGACACTCCCTACAATGAGCAGTTCTTC.

The chain couples TRBV7-8 to TRBJ2-6; 7 nucleotides agree with TRBD1. Germline V gene sequence: CDR1 SGHVS, CDR2 FQNEAQ. Germline trimming cut 4 bases from V and 0 bases from J; bases unmatched to any gene: 6. The CDR3 covers 17 residues. The CDR3 DNA follows: TGTGCCAGCAGCTGGACAGGCGTGAACTCTGGGGCCAACGTCCTGACTTTC. It specifies CASSWTGVNSGANVLTF.

This clone was found once. This sequence joins TRBV4-3 and TRBJ2-7; tentative D call: TRBD2 (5 bases). This CDR3 is 12 amino acids long. V was trimmed by 1 base and J by 5 bases, leaving 6 bases between them. Germline V gene sequence: CDR1 LGHNA, CDR2 YSLEER. CDR3 in amino acids: CASSQAGNEQYF. The CDR3 coding sequence is TGCGCCAGCAGCCAAGCCGGGAACGAGCAGTACTTC.

J is TRBJ2-5 and V is TRBV4-3, with D possibly TRBD2 on 6 matching bases. Germline CDR1 and CDR2: LGHNA and YSLEER. V lost 2 bases and J lost 2, with 15 bases in between. The CDR3 extends over 16 amino acids. This CDR3 reads CASSQFPNAGQETQYF. The CDR3 nucleotides read TGCGCCAGCAGCCAATTCCCAAACGCGGGGCAAGAGACCCAGTACTTC.

The chain carries TRBV28 and TRBJ2-7, with TRBD1 matching 11 bases. J gave up 6 bases and V 4 bases, and 5 bases lay outside the gene matches. This CDR3 contains 14 residues. The germline V gene encodes CDR1 MDHEN and CDR2 SYDVKM. The CDR3 sequence: CASSSRTGGREQYF. The CDR3 DNA reads as TGTGCCAGCAGTTCCCGGACAGGGGGCCGCGAGCAGTACTTC.

This clone was seen a single time. This chain joins TRBV7-9 and TRBJ2-7, with 7 bases that match TRBD1. With V trimmed by 4 bases and J by 4 bases, 13 bases remained unmatched. CDR1 and CDR2 (germline): SEHNR, FQNEAQ (reference sequence). This CDR3 spans 16 amino acids. CDR3 region: CASSSFPGTASYEQYF. Written as DNA, the CDR3 is TGTGCCAGCAGCTCATTCCCCGGGACAGCGTCTTACGAGCAGTACTTC.

The chain has TRBV6-4 and TRBJ2-7; weak D call: TRBD1 (6 bases). The CDR3 consists of 12 residues. V gave up 4 bases and J gave up 3 bases, with 7 bases separating them. Looked up from germline, CDR1 is MRHNA and CDR2 is SNTAGT. CDR3 sequence: CASSAGDYEQYF. DNA for the CDR3: TGTGCCAGCAGTGCAGGGGACTACGAGCAGTACTTC.

The genes are TRBV7-9 and TRBJ1-6; D not resolved. The CDR3 sequence is 16 residues long. Trimming left V 6 bases short and J 5 bases short, with 17 bases between. Germline CDR1 is SEHNR and CDR2 is FQNEAQ (reference sequence). CDR3: CASRRSYEQDNSPLHF. The CDR3 DNA follows: TGTGCCAGCAGACGATCTTACGAGCAAGATAATTCACCCCTCCACTTT.

As concerns this clone: Other DNA sequences within the sample encode an identical CDR3. The chain carries TRBV18 and TRBJ2-7, with D perhaps matching TRBD1 (5 bases). The CDR3 is 12 amino acids. With 6 bases removed from V and 3 bases from J, the gap between germline ends came to 9 bases. Germline V gives CDR1 KGHSH, CDR2 LQKENI. CDR3 residues: CASSPDSYEQYF. In DNA, the CDR3 is TGTGCCAGCTCCCCAGACAGCTACGAGCAGTACTTC.

This chain uses TRBV29-1 with TRBJ1-5; D remains unclear. This CDR3 spans 12 amino acids. Germline CDR1 is SQVTM and CDR2 is ANQGSEA. The V end was cut by 4 bases, the J end by 2 bases, with 6 bases between. In nucleotides, the CDR3 is TGCAGCGTTGGGGCAGGCAATCAGCCCCAGCATTTT. Protein: CSVGAGNQPQHF.

This rearrangement joins TRBV27 to TRBJ2-7; 7 bases align to TRBD2. With 3 bases clipped from V and 5 bases from J, the junction kept 13 bases outside the gene matches. The CDR3 length is 16 residues. Germline V gene sequence: CDR1 MNHEY, CDR2 SMNVEV (reference sequence). CDR3 protein: CASSFSLGSGGNEQYF. The CDR3 DNA follows: TGTGCCAGCAGTTTTTCCCTCGGGTCGGGAGGAAACGAGCAGTACTTC.

The V gene is TRBV7-2, the J gene TRBJ2-5; weak D call: TRBD1 (6 bases). CDR3 size: 14 residues. Germline-derived CDR1 and CDR2 are SGHTA and FQGNSA. Trimming removed 4 bases from V and 5 bases from J, with 14 bases in between. CDR3 amino acids: CASSSTTGLETQYF. The DNA of the CDR3 is TGTGCCAGCAGCTCGACAACAGGGTTGGAGACCCAGTACTTC.

The CDR3, as DNA: TGTGCCAGCAGCGTGGCTAATGAGCAGTTCTTC. It translates to CASSVANEQFF. The chain employs TRBV9 and TRBJ2-1; D ambiguous. Looked up from germline, CDR1 is SGDLS and CDR2 is YYNGEE. Trimming cost V 2 bases and J 7 bases, with 4 bases left between them. There are 11 residues in the CDR3.

This clone was detected a few times. The CDR3: CASSSRGANEKLFF. The DNA for the CDR3 is TGTGCCAGCAGCTCCCGGGGAGCTAATGAAAAACTGTTTTTT. This sequence joins TRBV2 and TRBJ1-4; no reliable D call. V lost 6 bases and J lost 3, with 11 bases in between. The CDR3 consists of 14 residues. Germline CDR1 and CDR2: SNHLY and FYNNEI. Full variable domain (rest looked up from reference TRBV2 and TRBJ1-4): EPEVTQTPSHQVTQMGQEVILRCVPISNHLYFYWYRQILGQKVEFLVSFYNNEISEKSEIFDDQFSVERPDGSNFTLKIRSTKLEDSAMYFCASSSRGANEKLFFGSGTQLSVL.

The CDR3 region has the DNA TGTGCCAGCAGCTTGTGGGCCGAAGAGACCCAGTACTTC. Translated: CASSLWAEETQYF. This chain connects TRBV5-5 to TRBJ2-5; D not certain. Germline loops: CDR1 SGHKS, CDR2 YYEKEE (reference sequence). Trimming cost V 1 base and J 3 bases, with 7 bases left between them. This CDR3 contains 13 residues.

The chain employs TRBV10-2 and TRBJ2-7; weak D call: TRBD2 (5 bases). Germline-derived CDR1 and CDR2 are WSHSY and SAAADI. The CDR3 runs 14 residues. Trimming removed 0 bases from V and 0 bases from J, with 6 bases in between. CDR3 in amino acids: CASSESTSSYEQYF. As DNA, the CDR3 is TGCGCCAGCAGTGAGTCAACTAGCTCCTACGAGCAGTACTTC.

This clone was counted between two and nine times. The chain combines TRBV10-1 with TRBJ2-7; TRBD1 agrees at 10 bases. The ends lost 5 bases at V and 3 bases at J; junction bases unmatched: 10. From germline, CDR1 is WNHNN and CDR2 SYGVQD (reference sequence). The CDR3 is made up of 16 amino acids. The CDR3 region is CASSNLGTGDFYEQYF. CDR3 sequence (DNA): TGCGCCAGCAGTAATCTCGGGACAGGGGACTTCTACGAGCAGTACTTC.